A single sample gave rise to the 22 T cell receptor beta chains below, sequenced in a study of blood T cell repertoires in COVID-19. The repertoire was sequenced with immunoSEQ multiplex PCR; TCRdb's copy has only in-frame clones and lacks some. The repertoire holds more than 400,000 clones, with 90% as singletons. Sequencing was performed on PBMCs or T cells enriched from blood (not recorded which). These receptors all come from a man aged 18-30 years who had recovered from COVID-19.

The gene calls are TRBV7-2 and TRBJ2-7; D is unresolved. The CDR3 totals 15 residues. Per germline, CDR1 SGHTA and CDR2 FQGNSA. The V gene lost 0 bases and the J gene lost 0 bases, with 9 bases spanning the gap. CDR3 sequence reads: CASSLARFPSYEQYF. For the CDR3, the DNA is TGTGCCAGCAGCTTAGCGCGCTTCCCCTCCTACGAGCAGTACTTC.

This clone has only a few counts. This chain links TRBV27 with TRBJ2-1, with 8 positions matching TRBD2. CDR1 and CDR2 (germline): MNHEY, SMNVEV (reference sequence). The CDR3 spans 15 residues. V was clipped by 5 bases and J by 4 bases; unmatched bases: 7. CDR3 nucleotide sequence: TGTGCCAGCAGTACCAGCGGGAGTGCGTACAATGAGCAGTTCTTC. Its protein is CASSTSGSAYNEQFF.

The DNA of the CDR3 is TGTGCCAGCAGTCGCGGAGAGACGGGGGGCTACACCTTC. Its protein is CASSRGETGGYTF. This chain links TRBV2 with TRBJ1-2; D gene unclear. This CDR3 is built from 13 residues. V was pared by 5 bases and J by 8 bases, with 15 bases between. Germline CDR1 and CDR2: SNHLY and FYNNEI. The variable domain in full, completed from reference TRBV2 and TRBJ1-2, reads EPEVTQTPSHQVTQMGQEVILRCVPISNHLYFYWYRQILGQKVEFLVSFYNNEISEKSEIFDDQFSVERPDGSNFTLKIRSTKLEDSAMYFCASSRGETGGYTFGSGTRLTVV.

The gene calls are TRBV3-1 (or the pseudogene TRBV3-2) and TRBJ1-5; TRBD1 might be the D (6 bases). V lost 4 bases, J lost 2 bases, and 12 bases lay in between. Germline assignment: CDR1 LGHDT and CDR2 YNNKEL (reference sequence). The CDR3 contains 15 residues. This CDR3 is CASSRGAGGNQPQHF. The CDR3 DNA is TGTGCCAGCAGCCGCGGAGCAGGGGGCAATCAGCCCCAGCATTTT.

The genes are TRBV7-6 and TRBJ2-7; the D is unclear. Germline values: CDR1 SGHVS, CDR2 FNYEAQ. The CDR3 extends over 14 amino acids. Trimming stripped 5 bases from V and 7 bases from J, with 18 bases between. The CDR3 bases are TGTGCCAGCAGCCCCGACTCCCTTCCGAGGGAGCAGTACTTC. Protein product: CASSPDSLPREQYF.

The chain recombines TRBV5-8 with TRBJ1-3; no reliable D call. The ends were cut back, 4 bases at V and 8 bases at J, with 22 bases in the middle. The CDR3 has 16 residues. Germline V lookup: CDR1 SGHTS, CDR2 YDEGEE. This CDR3 reads CASSPSMDWGRDTIYF. DNA of the CDR3: TGTGCCAGCAGCCCGAGTATGGACTGGGGAAGAGACACCATATATTTT.

The chain joins TRBV5-4 to TRBJ2-5, with 9 bases aligning to TRBD1. V lost 5 bases, J lost 1 base, and 21 bases stayed unmatched. The germline gives CDR1 SGHNT, CDR2 YYREEE (reference sequence). The CDR3 covers 20 residues. The CDR3 spells CASRPRQGEGTGSSQETQYF. In nucleotides, the CDR3 is TGTGCCAGCAGGCCTCGACAGGGGGAAGGGACCGGGAGCAGCCAAGAGACCCAGTACTTC.

This sequence joins TRBV7-9 and TRBJ1-3; 7 bases fit TRBD1. With 1 base clipped from V and 1 base from J, the junction kept 4 bases outside the gene matches. The germline gives CDR1 SEHNR, CDR2 FQNEAQ (reference sequence). This CDR3 has 16 residues. CDR3 sequence: CASSLVRRGSGNTIYF. CDR3 in DNA: TGTGCCAGCAGCTTAGTACGCAGGGGGTCTGGAAACACCATATATTTT.

Comment on this clone: The sample has other DNA sequences that encode this CDR3 too. J is TRBJ1-1 and V is TRBV7-9; D not certain. From germline, CDR1 is SEHNR and CDR2 FQNEAQ (reference sequence). CDR3 size: 14 residues. Deletions cut 0 bases from V and 1 base from J, with 6 bases between. The CDR3 DNA sequence: TGTGCCAGCAGCTTAGCGCCCGGGAACACTGAAGCTTTCTTT. Protein sequence: CASSLAPGNTEAFF.

The chain is built from TRBV5-1 and TRBJ1-6; 7 nucleotides align to TRBD1. Germline trimming cut 0 bases from V and 8 bases from J; bases unmatched to any gene: 2. This CDR3 contains 14 residues. Germline loops: CDR1 SGHRS, CDR2 YFSETQ. The CDR3 spells CASSLGDRHSPLHF. The CDR3, as DNA: TGCGCCAGCAGCTTGGGGGACAGACATTCACCCCTCCACTTT.

The chain recombines TRBV7-9 with TRBJ1-5; D is unresolved. Trimming pared 1 base from V and 5 bases from J, leaving 15 bases between. Per the germline V gene, CDR1 is SEHNR and CDR2 is FQNEAQ (reference sequence). The CDR3 is made up of 16 amino acids. The CDR3 DNA is TGTGCCAGCAGCTTAGGTACCGGAGACTTCCATCAGCCCCAGCATTTT. As protein: CASSLGTGDFHQPQHF.

This clone occurred a few times. The rearrangement links TRBV2 to TRBJ1-5, with D perhaps TRBD1 (5 bases). CDR3 size: 16 residues. V shed 0 bases and J shed 1 base, with 10 bases lying between them. The germline gives CDR1 SNHLY, CDR2 FYNNEI. CDR3 amino acids: CASSEAHGGSNQPQHF. In DNA form, the CDR3 reads TGTGCCAGCAGTGAAGCGCACGGGGGAAGCAATCAGCCCCAGCATTTT. The full variable domain, with the rest looked up from reference TRBV2 and TRBJ1-5, is EPEVTQTPSHQVTQMGQEVILRCVPISNHLYFYWYRQILGQKVEFLVSFYNNEISEKSEIFDDQFSVERPDGSNFTLKIRSTKLEDSAMYFCASSEAHGGSNQPQHFGDGTRLSIL.

In DNA, the CDR3 is TGTGCCAGCAGTTTATCAGGGGGGAGTCAGCCCCAGCATTTT. Protein sequence: CASSLSGGSQPQHF. J is TRBJ1-5 and V is TRBV28; TRBD1 matches at 7 bases. From germline, CDR1 is MDHEN and CDR2 SYDVKM. Trimming removed 1 base from V and 6 bases from J; junction bases left unmatched: 3. This CDR3 has 14 amino acids. Full variable domain (missing parts from reference TRBV28 and TRBJ1-5): DVKVTQSSRYLVKRTGEKVFLECVQDMDHENMFWYRQDPGLGLRLIYFSYDVKMKEKGDIPEGYSVSREKKERFSLILESASTNQTSMYLCASSLSGGSQPQHFGDGTRLSIL.

This clone has more than one count but fewer than ten. The chain has TRBV9 and TRBJ2-7; the D gene is possibly TRBD2 (6 bases). This CDR3 comprises 16 residues. The V gene's germline CDR1 is SGDLS and CDR2 YYNGEE. V gave up 1 base and J gave up 3 bases, with 17 bases separating them. The CDR3 nucleotides read TGTGCCAGCAGCGTATCCCGGGAGACACCAGGCTACGAGCAGTACTTC. As protein: CASSVSRETPGYEQYF.

The V call is TRBV9, the J call TRBJ1-1, with D tentatively TRBD1 (5 bases). This CDR3 is built from 16 residues. The germline V gene has CDR1 SGDLS and CDR2 YYNGEE. The V gene lost 0 bases and the J gene lost 4 bases, with 16 bases spanning the gap. The chain's CDR3 is CASSVDTRQPITEAFF. The CDR3 DNA is TGTGCCAGCAGCGTAGATACGAGACAGCCGATCACTGAAGCTTTCTTT.

The chain is built from TRBV7-8 and TRBJ1-4; tentative D call: TRBD1 (6 bases). The V end lost 2 bases, the J end lost 0 bases, and 13 bases lay between the germline ends. Germline CDR1 and CDR2: SGHVS and FQNEAQ. The CDR3 totals 17 residues. As DNA, the CDR3 is TGTGCCAGCAGCTTAAATGGGGGCACCACAACTAATGAAAAACTGTTTTTT. Amino acids: CASSLNGGTTTNEKLFF.

The V gene is TRBV28, the J gene TRBJ2-7; 14 nucleotides line up with TRBD2. Germline CDR1 is MDHEN and CDR2 is SYDVKM. The CDR3 has 14 residues. Trimming at V came to 9 bases and at J to 6 bases, leaving 7 bases not matched to a gene. The CDR3 spells CASHPGLAGVEQYF. CDR3 nucleotides: TGTGCCAGTCACCCGGGACTAGCGGGAGTCGAGCAGTACTTC.

As regards this clone: Likely a read error: the CDR3 ends without its conserved phenylalanine or tryptophan. The limits of the CDR3 on the DNA are not certain, so only TCRdb's listed CDR3 is given. The rearrangement uses TRBV5-8 and TRBJ1-1; the tabulated D call, TRBD1, remains unverified against the DNA. The CDR3 has 12 residues if both end residues are counted. Germline values: CDR1 SGHTS, CDR2 YDEGEE. The CDR3: CASSFVRHPRCL.

The DNA for the CDR3 is TGTGCCAGCAGCTTAGAGGGCAGGGTACAGGAGACCCAGTACTTC. Translating it yields CASSLEGRVQETQYF. This chain links TRBV7-6 with TRBJ2-5; D might be TRBD1 (5 bases). The germline V and J ends were trimmed by 1 base and 5 bases, with 14 bases remaining between them. The CDR3 sequence is 15 residues long. CDR1 is SGHVS, CDR2 FNYEAQ, per germline.

CDR3 region: CASSYGLAGDNEQFF. CDR3 sequence (DNA): TGTGCCAGCAGTTACGGACTAGCGGGGGACAATGAGCAGTTCTTC. The chain combines TRBV6-5 with TRBJ2-1, with 13 positions matching TRBD2. CDR3 size: 15 residues. The V segment lost 2 bases and the J segment 5 bases; nucleotides outside the gene matches: 0. CDR1 is MNHEY and CDR2 is SVGAGI in the germline V gene.

The chain uses TRBV6-5 and TRBJ2-7; 7 nucleotides align to TRBD1. CDR3 length: 14 amino acids. Germline values: CDR1 MNHEY, CDR2 SVGAGI. V gave up 2 bases and J gave up 5 bases; unmatched junction bases: 6. CDR3 nucleotide sequence: TGTGCCAGCAGTTACGGGGCAGGGGGTAACGAGCAGTACTTC. Translation: CASSYGAGGNEQYF.

V usage is TRBV6-5 and J usage is TRBJ1-1; D is unclear. Trimming took 5 bases from V and 5 from J, leaving 9 bases between them. Germline V gene lookup returns CDR1 MNHEY and CDR2 SVGAGI. The CDR3 runs to 12 residues. The CDR3 sequence: CASSRGRTEAFF. CDR3 sequence (DNA): TGTGCCAGCAGTCGGGGAAGGACTGAAGCTTTCTTT.